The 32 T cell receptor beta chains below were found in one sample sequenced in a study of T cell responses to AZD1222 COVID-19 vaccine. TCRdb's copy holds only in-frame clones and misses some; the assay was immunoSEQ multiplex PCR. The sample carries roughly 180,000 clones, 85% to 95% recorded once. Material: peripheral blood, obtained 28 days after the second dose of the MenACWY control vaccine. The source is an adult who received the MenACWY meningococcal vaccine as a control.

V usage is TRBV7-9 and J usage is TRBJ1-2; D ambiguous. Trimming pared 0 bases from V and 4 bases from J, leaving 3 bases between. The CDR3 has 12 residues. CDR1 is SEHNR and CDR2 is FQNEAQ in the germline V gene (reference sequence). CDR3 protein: CASSLAVYGYTF. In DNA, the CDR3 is TGTGCCAGCAGCTTAGCGGTCTATGGCTACACCTTC. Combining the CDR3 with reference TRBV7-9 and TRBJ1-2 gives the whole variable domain DTGVSQNPRHKITKRGQNVTFRCDPISEHNRLYWYRQTLGQGPEFLTYFQNEAQLEKSRLLSDRFSAERPKGSFSTLEIQRTEQGDSAMYLCASSLAVYGYTFGSGTRLTVV.

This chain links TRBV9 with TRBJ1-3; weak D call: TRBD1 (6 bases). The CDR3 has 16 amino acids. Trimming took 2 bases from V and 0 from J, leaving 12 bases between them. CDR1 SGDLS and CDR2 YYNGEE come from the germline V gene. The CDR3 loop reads CASSVGGLLSGNTIYF. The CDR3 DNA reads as TGTGCCAGCAGCGTGGGGGGGCTACTCTCTGGAAACACCATATATTTT.

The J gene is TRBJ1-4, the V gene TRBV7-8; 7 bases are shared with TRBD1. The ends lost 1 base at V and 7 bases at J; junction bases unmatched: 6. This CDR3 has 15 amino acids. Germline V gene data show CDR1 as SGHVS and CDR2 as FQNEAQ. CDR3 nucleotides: TGTGCCAGCAGCTTAGGACAGGGAATGTTTGAAAAACTGTTTTTT. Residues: CASSLGQGMFEKLFF. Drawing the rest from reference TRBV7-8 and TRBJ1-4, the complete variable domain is GAGVSQSPRYKVAKRGQDVALRCDPISGHVSLFWYQQALGQGPEFLTYFQNEAQLDKSGLPSDRFFAERPEGSVSTLKIQRTQQEDSAVYLCASSLGQGMFEKLFFGSGTQLSVL.

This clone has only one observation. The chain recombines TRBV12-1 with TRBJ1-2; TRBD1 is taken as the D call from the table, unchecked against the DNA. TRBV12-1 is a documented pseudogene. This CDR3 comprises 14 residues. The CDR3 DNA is TGTGCCAGCAGCGCCCGGACAGGGAGGCATGGCTACACCTTC. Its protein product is CASSARTGRHGYTF.

CDR3 nucleotides: TGTGCCAGCCAACAAGGGTCCAACTATGGCTACACCTTC. The encoded protein is CASQQGSNYGYTF. The chain employs TRBV7-9 and TRBJ1-2; D remains ambiguous. The V end was cut by 8 bases, the J end by 2 bases, with 12 bases between. The CDR3 length is 13 residues. Germline CDR1 and CDR2: SEHNR and FQNEAQ (reference sequence).

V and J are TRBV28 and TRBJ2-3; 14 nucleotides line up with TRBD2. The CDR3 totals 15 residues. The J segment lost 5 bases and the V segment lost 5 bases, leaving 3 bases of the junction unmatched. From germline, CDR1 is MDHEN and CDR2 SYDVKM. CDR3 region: CASSRTSGGLDTQYF. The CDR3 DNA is TGTGCCAGCAGTAGGACTAGCGGGGGGCTAGATACGCAGTATTTT.

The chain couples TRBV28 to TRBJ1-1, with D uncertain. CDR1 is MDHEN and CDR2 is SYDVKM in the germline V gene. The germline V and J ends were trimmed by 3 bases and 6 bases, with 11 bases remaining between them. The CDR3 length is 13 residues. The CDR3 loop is CASSFGVPAEAFF. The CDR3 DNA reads TGTGCCAGCAGTTTTGGGGTCCCCGCTGAAGCTTTCTTT. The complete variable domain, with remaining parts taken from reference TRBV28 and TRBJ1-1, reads DVKVTQSSRYLVKRTGEKVFLECVQDMDHENMFWYRQDPGLGLRLIYFSYDVKMKEKGDIPEGYSVSREKKERFSLILESASTNQTSMYLCASSFGVPAEAFFGQGTRLTVV.

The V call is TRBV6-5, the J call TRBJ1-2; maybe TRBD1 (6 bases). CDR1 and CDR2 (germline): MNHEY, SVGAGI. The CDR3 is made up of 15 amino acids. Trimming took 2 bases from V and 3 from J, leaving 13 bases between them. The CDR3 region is CASSYGGPADYGYTF. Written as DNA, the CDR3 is TGTGCCAGCAGTTACGGGGGGCCGGCGGACTATGGCTACACCTTC.

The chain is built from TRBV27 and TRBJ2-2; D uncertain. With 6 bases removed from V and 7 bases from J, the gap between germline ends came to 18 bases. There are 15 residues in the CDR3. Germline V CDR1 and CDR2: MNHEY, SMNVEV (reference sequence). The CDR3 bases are TGTGCCAGCAGCTACTGGGGTGGGGTGAGCGGGGAGCTGTTTTTT. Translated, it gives CASSYWGGVSGELFF.

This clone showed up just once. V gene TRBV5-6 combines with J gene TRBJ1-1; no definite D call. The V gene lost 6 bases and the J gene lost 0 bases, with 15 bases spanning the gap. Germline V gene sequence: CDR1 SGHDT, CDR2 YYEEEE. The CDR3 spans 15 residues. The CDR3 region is CASKDVAGMNTEAFF. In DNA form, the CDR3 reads TGTGCCAGCAAGGACGTGGCGGGTATGAACACTGAAGCTTTCTTT.

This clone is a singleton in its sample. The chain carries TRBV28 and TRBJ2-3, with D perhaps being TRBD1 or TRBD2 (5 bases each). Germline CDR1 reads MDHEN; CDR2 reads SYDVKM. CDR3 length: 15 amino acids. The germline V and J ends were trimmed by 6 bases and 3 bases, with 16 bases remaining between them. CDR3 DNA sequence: TGTGCCAGCAGCCCCCTAGCAGGGTGGACAGATACGCAGTATTTT. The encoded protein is CASSPLAGWTDTQYF.

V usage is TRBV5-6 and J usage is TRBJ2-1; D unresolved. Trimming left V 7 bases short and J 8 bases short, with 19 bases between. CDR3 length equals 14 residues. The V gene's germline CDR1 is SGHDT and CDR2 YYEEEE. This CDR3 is CASVSQAARYEQFF. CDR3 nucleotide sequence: TGTGCCAGCGTGAGTCAAGCAGCAAGGTATGAGCAGTTCTTC.

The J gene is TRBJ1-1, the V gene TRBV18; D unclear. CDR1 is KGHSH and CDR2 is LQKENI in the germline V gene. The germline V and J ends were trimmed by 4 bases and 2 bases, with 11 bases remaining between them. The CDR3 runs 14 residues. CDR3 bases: TGTGCCAGCTCACTATCTGGCCCCAACACTGAAGCTTTCTTT. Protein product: CASSLSGPNTEAFF.

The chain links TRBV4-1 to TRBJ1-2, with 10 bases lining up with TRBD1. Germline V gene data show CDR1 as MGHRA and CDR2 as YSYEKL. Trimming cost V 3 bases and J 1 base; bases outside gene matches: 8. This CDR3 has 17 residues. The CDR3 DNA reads TGCGCCAGCAGCCAGCCGGGACAGGGGAGTAATAACTATGGCTACACCTTC. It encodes CASSQPGQGSNNYGYTF.

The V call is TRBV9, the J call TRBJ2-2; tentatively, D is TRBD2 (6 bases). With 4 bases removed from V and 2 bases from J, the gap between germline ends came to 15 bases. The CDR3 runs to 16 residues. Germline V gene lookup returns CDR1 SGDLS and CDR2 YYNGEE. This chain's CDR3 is CASSTSRDFNTGELFF. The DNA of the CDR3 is TGTGCCAGCAGCACGAGCCGGGACTTTAACACCGGGGAGCTGTTTTTT.

The CDR3 spells CASSLPPSGGTGAQRPLHF. The CDR3 DNA sequence: TGTGCCAGCAGCTTGCCTCCTTCTGGGGGGACAGGGGCACAGCGACCCCTCCACTTT. This chain links TRBV5-4 with TRBJ1-6; 10 bases map to TRBD1. V was pared by 1 base and J by 12 bases, with 19 bases of the junction left unmatched. The CDR3 covers 19 residues. Germline V gene lookup returns CDR1 SGHNT and CDR2 YYREEE (reference sequence).

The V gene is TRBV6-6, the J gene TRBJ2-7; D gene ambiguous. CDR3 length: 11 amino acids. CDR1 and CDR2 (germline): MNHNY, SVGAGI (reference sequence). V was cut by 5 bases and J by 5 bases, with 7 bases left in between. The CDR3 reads CASSALNEQYF. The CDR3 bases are TGTGCCAGCAGTGCACTGAACGAGCAGTACTTC.

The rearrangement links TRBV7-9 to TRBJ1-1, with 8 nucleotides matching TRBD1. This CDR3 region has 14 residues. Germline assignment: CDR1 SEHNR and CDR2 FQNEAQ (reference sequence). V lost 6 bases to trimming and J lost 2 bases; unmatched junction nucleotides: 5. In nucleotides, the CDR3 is TGTGCCAGCAGTCCCACAGGGGGTAACACTGAAGCTTTCTTT. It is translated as CASSPTGGNTEAFF. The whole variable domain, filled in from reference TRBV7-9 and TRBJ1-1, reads DTGVSQNPRHKITKRGQNVTFRCDPISEHNRLYWYRQTLGQGPEFLTYFQNEAQLEKSRLLSDRFSAERPKGSFSTLEIQRTEQGDSAMYLCASSPTGGNTEAFFGQGTRLTVV.

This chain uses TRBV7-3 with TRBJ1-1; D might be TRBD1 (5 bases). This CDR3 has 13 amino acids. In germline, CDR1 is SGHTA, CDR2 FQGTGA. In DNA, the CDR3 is TGTGGCAATGACGGGACGGGGAACACTGAAGCTTTCTTT. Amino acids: CGNDGTGNTEAFF. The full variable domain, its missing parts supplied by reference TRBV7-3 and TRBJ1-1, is GAGVSQTPSNKVTEKGKYVELRCDPISGHTALYWYRQSLGQGPEFLIYFQGTGAADDSGLPNDRFFAVRPEGSVSTLKIQRTERGDSAVYLCGNDGTGNTEAFFGQGTRLTVV.

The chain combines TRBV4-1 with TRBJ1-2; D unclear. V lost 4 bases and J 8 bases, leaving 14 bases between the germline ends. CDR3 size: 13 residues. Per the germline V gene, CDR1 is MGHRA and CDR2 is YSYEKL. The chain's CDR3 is CASSPDGARGYTF. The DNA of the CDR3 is TGCGCCAGCAGCCCCGACGGCGCTCGGGGCTACACCTTC.

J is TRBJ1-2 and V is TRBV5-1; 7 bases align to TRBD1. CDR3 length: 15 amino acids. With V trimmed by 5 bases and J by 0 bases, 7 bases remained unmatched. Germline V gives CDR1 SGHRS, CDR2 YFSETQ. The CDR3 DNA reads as TGCGCCAGCAGGAATCGGGACAGCTCTAACTATGGCTACACCTTC. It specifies CASRNRDSSNYGYTF.

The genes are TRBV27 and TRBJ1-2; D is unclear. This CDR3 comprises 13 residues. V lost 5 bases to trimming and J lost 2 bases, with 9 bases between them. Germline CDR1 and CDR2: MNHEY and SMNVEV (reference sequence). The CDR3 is CASSPRSNYGYTF. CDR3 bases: TGTGCCAGCAGTCCTCGGTCCAACTATGGCTACACCTTC.

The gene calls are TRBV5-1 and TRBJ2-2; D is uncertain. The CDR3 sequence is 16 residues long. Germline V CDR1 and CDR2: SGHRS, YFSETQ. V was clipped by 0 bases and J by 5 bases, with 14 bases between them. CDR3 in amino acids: CASSLESQLGTGELFF. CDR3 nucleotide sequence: TGCGCCAGCAGCTTGGAGTCGCAGCTCGGTACCGGGGAGCTGTTTTTT.

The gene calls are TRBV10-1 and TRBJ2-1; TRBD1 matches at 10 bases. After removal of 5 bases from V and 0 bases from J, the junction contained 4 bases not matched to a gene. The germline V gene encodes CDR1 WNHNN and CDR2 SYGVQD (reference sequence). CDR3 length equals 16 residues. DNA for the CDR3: TGCGCCAGCAGTAGTGGACAGGGGGGCTCCTACAATGAGCAGTTCTTC. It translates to CASSSGQGGSYNEQFF.

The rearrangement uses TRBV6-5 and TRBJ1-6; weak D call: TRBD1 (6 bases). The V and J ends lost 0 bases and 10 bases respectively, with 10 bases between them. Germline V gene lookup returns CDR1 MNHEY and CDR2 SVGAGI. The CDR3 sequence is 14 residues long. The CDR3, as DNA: TGTGCCAGCAGTTACTCCCAGGGGCGATCACCCCTCCACTTT. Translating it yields CASSYSQGRSPLHF.

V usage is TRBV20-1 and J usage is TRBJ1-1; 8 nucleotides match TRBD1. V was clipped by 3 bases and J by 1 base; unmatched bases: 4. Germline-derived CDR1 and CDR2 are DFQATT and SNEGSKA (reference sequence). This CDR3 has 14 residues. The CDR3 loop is CSASRQGWNTEAFF. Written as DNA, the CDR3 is TGCAGTGCTAGTAGACAGGGGTGGAACACTGAAGCTTTCTTT.

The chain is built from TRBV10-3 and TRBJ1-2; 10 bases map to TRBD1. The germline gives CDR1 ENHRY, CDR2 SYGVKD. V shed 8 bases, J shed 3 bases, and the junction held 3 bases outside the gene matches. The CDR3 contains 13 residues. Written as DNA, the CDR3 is TGTGCCATCTCCGGGACAGGGGACTATGGCTACACCTTC. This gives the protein CAISGTGDYGYTF.

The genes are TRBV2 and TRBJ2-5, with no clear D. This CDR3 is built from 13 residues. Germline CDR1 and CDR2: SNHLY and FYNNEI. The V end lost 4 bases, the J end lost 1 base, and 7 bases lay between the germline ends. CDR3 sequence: CASSGPAQETQYF. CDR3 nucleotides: TGTGCCAGCAGTGGGCCAGCCCAAGAGACCCAGTACTTC.

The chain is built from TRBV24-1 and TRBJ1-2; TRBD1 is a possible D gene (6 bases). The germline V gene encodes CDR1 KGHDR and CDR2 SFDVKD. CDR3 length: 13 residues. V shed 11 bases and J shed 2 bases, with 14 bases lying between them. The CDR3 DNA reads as TGTGCCATCTCGAGGGGGGAGAACTATGGCTACACCTTC. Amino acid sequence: CAISRGENYGYTF.

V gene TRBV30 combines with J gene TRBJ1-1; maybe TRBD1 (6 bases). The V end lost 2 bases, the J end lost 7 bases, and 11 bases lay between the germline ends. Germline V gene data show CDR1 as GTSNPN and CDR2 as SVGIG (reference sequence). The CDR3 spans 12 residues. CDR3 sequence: CAWSWTAHEAFF. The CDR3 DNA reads TGTGCCTGGAGTTGGACAGCCCATGAAGCTTTCTTT.

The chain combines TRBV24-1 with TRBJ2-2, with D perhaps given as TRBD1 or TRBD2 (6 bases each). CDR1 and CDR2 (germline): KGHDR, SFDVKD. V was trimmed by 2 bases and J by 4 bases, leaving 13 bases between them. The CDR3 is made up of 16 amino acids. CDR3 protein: CATSDWGAGSTGELFF. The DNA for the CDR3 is TGTGCCACCAGTGATTGGGGGGCAGGAAGCACCGGGGAGCTGTTTTTT.

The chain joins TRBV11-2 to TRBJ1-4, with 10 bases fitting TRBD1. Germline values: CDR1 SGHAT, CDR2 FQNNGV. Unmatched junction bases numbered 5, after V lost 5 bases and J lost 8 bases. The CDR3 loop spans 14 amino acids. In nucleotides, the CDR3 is TGTGCCAGCAGCCGGGACAGGGGATTAGAAAAACTGTTTTTT. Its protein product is CASSRDRGLEKLFF.